Below, 21 T cell receptor beta chains from the same sample are listed, as sequenced in a study of blood T cells in healthy people across ages. Through a sample-barcoded 5' primer and a J-beta primer mix, a second PCR was run for about 6 to 12 cycles. A single record per CDR3 protein comes from TCRdb applying MiXCR to the 5' RACE reads. The repertoire has 800,000 or so distinct CDR3 sequences, less than 60% of them found once; the top ten carry 15% to 20%. Sequenced: blood. The receptors were sampled from a man older than 75 in good health.

This clonotype has just a few counts. This chain joins TRBV20-1 and TRBJ2-3, with 7 bases lining up with TRBD1. Germline-derived CDR1 and CDR2 are DFQATT and SNEGSKA (reference sequence). V lost 5 bases and J lost 6; bases outside the gene matches: 11. CDR3 size: 14 residues. The chain's CDR3 is CSAAGTASGDTQYF. DNA for the CDR3: TGCAGTGCTGCCGGGACAGCCTCGGGTGATACGCAGTATTTT.

The chain joins TRBV7-2 to TRBJ1-5; possible D gene TRBD1, 5 bases. The length of the CDR3 is 12 residues. The germline V gene has CDR1 SGHTA and CDR2 FQGNSA. The ends were cut back, 1 base at V and 12 bases at J, with 10 bases in the middle. CDR3 sequence: CASSLDRQSQHF. The CDR3 DNA is TGTGCCAGCAGCTTAGACAGACAGAGCCAGCATTTT.

This clonotype has more than one count but fewer than ten. The chain employs TRBV7-9 and TRBJ2-3; D not certain. Per the germline V gene, CDR1 is SEHNR and CDR2 is FQNEAQ (reference sequence). The CDR3 length is 14 residues. V was trimmed by 1 base and J by 4 bases, leaving 9 bases between them. The CDR3 sequence is CASSLVTQADTQYF. DNA of the CDR3: TGTGCCAGCAGCTTAGTGACCCAGGCAGATACGCAGTATTTT. The whole variable domain, filled in from reference TRBV7-9 and TRBJ2-3, reads DTGVSQNPRHKITKRGQNVTFRCDPISEHNRLYWYRQTLGQGPEFLTYFQNEAQLEKSRLLSDRFSAERPKGSFSTLEIQRTEQGDSAMYLCASSLVTQADTQYFGPGTRLTVL.

This clonotype was counted at least ten times. A much larger clone lies one base from this, so it may be a read error. This rearrangement joins TRBV10-3 to TRBJ2-1; D may match TRBD1 or TRBD2 (7 bases each). The better agreement between TRBJ2-7 and the DNA end casts doubt on the J call. Germline V gene sequence: CDR1 ENHRY, CDR2 SYGVKD. The CDR3 is made up of 14 amino acids. The CDR3 nucleotides read TGTGCCATCAGTGAGGACAGGGACTACAATGAGCAGTACTTC. This codes for CAISEDRDYNEQYF.

As to this clonotype: A read error may be the cause here, since a much bigger clone is one base away. This chain links TRBV28 with TRBJ2-1, with 9 bases identical to TRBD2. CDR1 MDHEN and CDR2 SYDVKM come from the germline V gene. CDR3 length equals 14 residues. V lost 7 bases, J lost 10 bases, and 11 bases stayed unmatched. The CDR3 loop reads CASNEAGGVYEQFF. CDR3 bases: TGTGCCAGCAACGAAGCGGGAGGCGTCTACGAGCAGTTCTTC. The full variable domain, completed using reference TRBV28 and TRBJ2-1, is DVKVTQSSRYLVKRTGEKVFLECVQDMDHENMFWYRQDPGLGLRLIYFSYDVKMKEKGDIPEGYSVSREKKERFSLILESASTNQTSMYLCASNEAGGVYEQFFGPGTRLTVL.

V and J are TRBV9 and TRBJ2-4; D gene unclear. Germline loops: CDR1 SGDLS, CDR2 YYNGEE. V gave up 2 bases and J gave up 5 bases, with 11 bases separating them. The CDR3 sequence is 14 residues long. The CDR3 spells CASSVGGDQNIQYF. The CDR3 bases are TGTGCCAGCAGCGTTGGTGGAGACCAAAACATTCAGTACTTC.

The DNA of the CDR3 is TGCAGCGTTACCCCACTCACTAGCGGGAGGGCCTCCACCTACGAGCAGTACTTC. Protein product: CSVTPLTSGRASTYEQYF. The V and J genes are TRBV29-1 and TRBJ2-4, with TRBD2 matching 13 bases. The J call may be in error: the DNA end matches TRBJ2-7 better. The length of the CDR3 is 18 residues. Germline-derived CDR1 and CDR2 are SQVTM and ANQGSEA.

The sample holds many counts of this clonotype. V is TRBV5-6 and J is TRBJ2-6, with D maybe TRBD1 (6 bases). Looked up from germline, CDR1 is SGHDT and CDR2 is YYEEEE. The CDR3 is made up of 17 amino acids. V lost 0 bases and J lost 0, with 10 bases in between. Here the CDR3 DNA reads TGTGCCAGCAGCTTGGGACAGGTCCGCTCTGGGGCCAACGTCCTGACTTTC. It codes for CASSLGQVRSGANVLTF.

Comments on this clonotype: A much larger clone differs by one base, so this may be a read error. The chain uses TRBV7-2 and TRBJ2-5; 13 bases are a match to TRBD2. J was trimmed by 11 bases and V by 1 base; bases with no gene match: 19. The CDR3 has 19 amino acids. Germline V gene data show CDR1 as SGHTA and CDR2 as FQGNSA. The CDR3 region is CASSLVGTSGTIPDNEQYF. In DNA form, the CDR3 reads TGTGCCAGCAGCTTAGTGGGGACTAGCGGGACGATTCCGGACAATGAGCAGTACTTC. Looking up the rest from reference TRBV7-2 and TRBJ2-5 gives the full variable domain: GAGVSQSPSNKVTEKGKDVELRCDPISGHTALYWYRQSLGQGLEFLIYFQGNSAPDKSGLPSDRFSAERTGGSVSTLTIQRTQQEDSAVYLCASSLVGTSGTIPDNEQYFGPGTRLLVL.

The chain couples TRBV7-3 to TRBJ2-5, with D perhaps matching TRBD1 or TRBD2 (5 bases each). The J call may be incorrect, as the DNA end agrees better with TRBJ2-7. The CDR3 is 16 amino acids. Germline V gene lookup returns CDR1 SGHTA and CDR2 FQGTGA. CDR3 amino acids: CASRYHAGTLSGEQYF. In DNA form, the CDR3 reads TGTGCCAGCAGATATCACGCCGGGACGCTATCAGGCGAGCAGTACTTC.

In its sample, this clonotype was seen many times. The rearrangement uses TRBV7-2 and TRBJ2-3, with 8 bases fitting TRBD2. Unmatched junction bases numbered 7, after V lost 3 bases and J lost 2 bases. Germline V gene sequence: CDR1 SGHTA, CDR2 FQGNSA. This CDR3 region has 16 residues. CDR3 DNA sequence: TGTGCCAGCAGCTTCTTCGGCGGGAGGACCACAGATACGCAGTATTTT. Translation: CASSFFGGRTTDTQYF.

About this clonotype: At one end the junction does not follow the germline gene, possibly because of a read error. The J gene is TRBJ2-3, the V gene TRBV5-4, with 8 bases matching TRBD2. CDR1 and CDR2 from the germline V gene are SGHNT and YYREEE (reference sequence). The CDR3 covers 17 residues. CDR3 sequence reads: CASLRKYSGTTSDAQYF. CDR3 bases: TGTGCCAGCCTCAGGAAATATAGCGGGACGACGTCAGATGCGCAGTATTTT.

With respect to this clonotype: This sequence may be a read error, since a much larger clone differs from it by one base. The chain carries TRBV12-3 or TRBV12-4 and TRBJ2-3; no clear D. Deletions cut 3 bases from V and 4 bases from J, with 11 bases between. The CDR3 length is 14 residues. CDR3 DNA: TGTGCCAGCAGTTTGGCAGTGAGCGCAGATACGCAGTATTTT. Translation gives CASSLAVSADTQYF.

CDR3 in amino acids: CASSQEAMNTEAFF. The CDR3 DNA reads TGTGCCAGCAGCCAAGAGGCCATGAACACTGAAGCTTTCTTT. The chain combines TRBV3-1 with TRBJ1-1; D is uncertain. This CDR3 region has 14 residues. Germline values: CDR1 LGHDT, CDR2 YNNKEL (reference sequence). Trimming shortened V by 0 bases and J by 0 bases, and 5 bases separated the two germline ends.

This chain uses TRBV12-3 or TRBV12-4 with TRBJ2-7; weak D call: TRBD2 (6 bases). Trimming shortened V by 6 bases and J by 0 bases, and 15 bases separated the two germline ends. The CDR3 spans 15 residues. Written as DNA, the CDR3 is TGTGCCAGCAGGGCCGCGGGGAAGAGCTCCTACGAGCAGTACTTC. This encodes CASRAAGKSSYEQYF.

This chain uses TRBV7-2 with TRBJ2-5, with D tentatively TRBD1 or TRBD2 (5 bases each). Trimming removed 5 bases at V and 7 bases at J, with 17 bases between. The CDR3 extends over 14 amino acids. Germline values: CDR1 SGHTA, CDR2 FQGNSA. The CDR3 reads CASSQPGRSGTQYF. The CDR3 DNA follows: TGTGCCAGCAGCCAACCGGGACGAAGTGGGACCCAGTACTTC.

The genes are TRBV24-1 and TRBJ2-5; 7 bases map to TRBD2. V shed 5 bases and J 5 bases; nucleotides not matched to a gene: 10. Germline assignment: CDR1 KGHDR and CDR2 SFDVKD. The CDR3 extends over 15 amino acids. The CDR3 nucleotides read TGTGCCACCAGTGCCGAGGGAGGGCTTGGGGAGACCCAGTACTTC. Amino acids: CATSAEGGLGETQYF.

As for this clonotype: At one of its ends the junction is not consistent with the germline gene, which may arise from a read error. The V call is TRBV7-9, the J call TRBJ2-1, with 7 bases lining up with TRBD2. The V gene's germline CDR1 is SEHNR and CDR2 FQNEAQ (reference sequence). This CDR3 comprises 16 residues. CDR3 sequence: CASSLVAGVSSNEQFF. The CDR3 DNA follows: TGTGCCAGCAGCTTAGTGGCGGGAGTATCCTCCAATGAGCAGTTCTTC.

This rearrangement joins TRBV5-1 to TRBJ2-3, with TRBD2 matching over 11 bases. V lost 1 base to trimming and J lost 0 bases; unmatched junction nucleotides: 7. CDR1 and CDR2 (germline): SGHRS, YFSETQ. The CDR3 runs 18 residues. The CDR3, as DNA: TGCGCCAGCAGCTTGACGGCGACTAGCGGGATTAGCACAGATACGCAGTATTTT. It specifies CASSLTATSGISTDTQYF.

V and J are TRBV10-3 and TRBJ2-1; a weak D match, TRBD2 (5 bases). V was trimmed by 3 bases and J by 8 bases, leaving 11 bases between them. This CDR3 has 13 amino acids. CDR1 ENHRY and CDR2 SYGVKD come from the germline V gene. This CDR3 reads CAISDKRWDEQFF. In nucleotides, the CDR3 is TGTGCCATCAGTGATAAGCGGTGGGATGAGCAGTTCTTC.

This clonotype has a handful of counts. The rearrangement uses TRBV5-6 and TRBJ1-1; D might be TRBD1 (5 bases). Germline V gives CDR1 SGHDT, CDR2 YYEEEE. With 2 bases removed from V and 5 bases from J, the gap between germline ends came to 7 bases. The CDR3 covers 12 residues. The CDR3 nucleotides read TGTGCCAGCAGCTTCAGGGTAACTGAAGCTTTCTTT. Translation: CASSFRVTEAFF.